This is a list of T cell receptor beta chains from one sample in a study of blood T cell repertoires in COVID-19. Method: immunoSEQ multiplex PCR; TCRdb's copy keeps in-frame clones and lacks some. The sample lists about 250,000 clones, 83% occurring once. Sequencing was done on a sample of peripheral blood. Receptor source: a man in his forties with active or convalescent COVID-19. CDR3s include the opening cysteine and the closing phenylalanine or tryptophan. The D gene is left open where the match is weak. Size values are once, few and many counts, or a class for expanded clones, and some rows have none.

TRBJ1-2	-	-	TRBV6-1	CASSGGLNYGYTF	TGTGCCAGCAGTGGCGGACTGAACTATGGCTACACCTTC
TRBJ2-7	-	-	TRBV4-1	CASSPFGTSYEQYF	TGCGCCAGCAGCCCCTTCGGGACATCCTACGAGCAGTACTTC
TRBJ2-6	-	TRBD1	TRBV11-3	CASSLSGQVRSGANVLTF	TGTGCCAGCAGCTTATCAGGACAGGTGCGCTCTGGGGCCAACGTCCTGACTTTC
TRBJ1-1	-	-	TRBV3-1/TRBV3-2	CASSRRGWNTEAFF	TGTGCCAGCAGCCGCAGGGGATGGAACACTGAAGCTTTCTTT
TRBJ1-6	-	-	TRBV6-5	CASTRQVTESPLHF	TGTGCCAGCACTCGACAGGTGACGGAGTCACCCCTCCACTTT
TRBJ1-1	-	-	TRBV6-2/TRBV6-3	CASSYAGAGTEAFF	TGTGCCAGCAGTTATGCGGGGGCTGGCACTGAAGCTTTCTTT
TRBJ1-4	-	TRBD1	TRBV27	CASRLTGFPFTNEKLFF	TGTGCCAGCAGACTGACAGGGTTTCCTTTTACTAATGAAAAACTGTTTTTT
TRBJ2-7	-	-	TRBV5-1	CASSSAGFDEQYF	TGCGCCAGCAGCTCCGCAGGGTTCGACGAGCAGTACTTC
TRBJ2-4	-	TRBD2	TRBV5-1	CASSPEIGAGGGKNIQYF	TGCGCCAGCAGCCCCGAAATCGGGGCGGGAGGAGGCAAAAACATTCAGTACTTC
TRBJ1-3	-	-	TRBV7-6	CASSLFGSVAGNTIYF	TGTGCCAGCAGCTTATTCGGGTCTGTGGCTGGAAACACCATATATTTT
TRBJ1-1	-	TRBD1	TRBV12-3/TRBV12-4	CASSGQGRVEAFF	TGTGCCAGCAGCGGACAGGGGAGAGTTGAAGCTTTCTTT
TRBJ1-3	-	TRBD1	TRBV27	CASSRTGAGNTIYF	TGTGCCAGCAGCCGAACAGGGGCTGGAAACACCATATATTTT
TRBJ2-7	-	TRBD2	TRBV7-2	CASSLDSPLAATYEQYF	TGTGCCAGCAGCTTAGACTCCCCACTAGCGGCCACCTACGAGCAGTACTTC
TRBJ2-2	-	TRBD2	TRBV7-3	CASSPTPSGGLYTGELFF	TGTGCCAGCAGCCCAACACCTAGCGGGGGGTTATACACCGGGGAGCTGTTTTTT
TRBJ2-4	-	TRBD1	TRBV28	CASSFVPRQGRNIQYF	TGTGCCAGCAGTTTCGTCCCCCGACAGGGAAGAAACATTCAGTACTTC
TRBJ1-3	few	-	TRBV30	CAWSADTIYF	TGTGCCTGGAGCGCGGACACCATATATTTT
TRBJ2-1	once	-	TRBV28	CASLGGDLEGGGEQFF	TGTGCCAGCCTTGGGGGCGACCTGGAGGGAGGGGGTGAGCAGTTCTTC
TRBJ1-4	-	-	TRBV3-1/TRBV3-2	CASSQDGGAEKLFF	TGTGCCAGCAGCCAAGACGGTGGGGCCGAAAAACTGTTTTTT
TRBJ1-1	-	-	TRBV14	CASSLRGGAAFF	TGTGCCAGCAGCCTCCGCGGGGGGGCAGCTTTCTTT
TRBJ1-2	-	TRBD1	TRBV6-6	CASSYWGQGADGYTF	TGTGCCAGCAGTTACTGGGGACAGGGGGCGGATGGCTACACCTTC
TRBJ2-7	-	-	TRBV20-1	CSARSTYEQYF	TGCAGTGCTAGGTCTACCTACGAGCAGTACTTC
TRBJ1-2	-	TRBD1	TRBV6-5	CASRATGEGYGYTF	TGTGCCAGCAGGGCGACAGGGGAGGGCTATGGCTACACCTTC
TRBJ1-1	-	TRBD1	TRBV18	CASSPFGQGMNTEAFF	TGTGCCAGCTCACCATTCGGACAGGGAATGAACACTGAAGCTTTCTTT
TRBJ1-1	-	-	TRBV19	CASSRGGRVPEAFF	TGTGCCAGTAGTAGGGGGGGGCGAGTTCCTGAAGCTTTCTTT
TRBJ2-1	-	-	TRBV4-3	CASSQDRRGEQFF	TGCGCCAGCAGCCAAGATCGGAGGGGTGAGCAGTTCTTC
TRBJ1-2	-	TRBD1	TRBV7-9	CASSRPSQGADGYTF	TGTGCCAGCAGCCGCCCCTCCCAGGGGGCAGACGGCTACACCTTC